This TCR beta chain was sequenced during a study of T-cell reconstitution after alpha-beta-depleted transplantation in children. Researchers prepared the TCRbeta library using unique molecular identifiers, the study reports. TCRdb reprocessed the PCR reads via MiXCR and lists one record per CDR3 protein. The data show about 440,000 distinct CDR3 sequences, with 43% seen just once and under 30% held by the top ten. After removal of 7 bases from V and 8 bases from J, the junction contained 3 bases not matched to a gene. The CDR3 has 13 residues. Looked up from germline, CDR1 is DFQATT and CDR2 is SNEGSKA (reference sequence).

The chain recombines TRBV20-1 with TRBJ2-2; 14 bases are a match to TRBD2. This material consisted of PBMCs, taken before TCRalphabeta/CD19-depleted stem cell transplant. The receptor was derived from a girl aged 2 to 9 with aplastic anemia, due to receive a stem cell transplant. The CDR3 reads CSGTSGRFGELFF. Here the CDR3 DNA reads TGCAGTGGGACTAGCGGGAGGTTTGGGGAGCTGTTTTTT.